A single sample is the source of the 27 T cell receptor beta chains below, sequenced in a study of shared clonotypes between healthy human individuals. CD45RO-negative, CCR7-positively selected cells formed the naive CD8 fraction, excluding terminally differentiated effector memory CD45RA+ cells. The table came from immunoSEQ multiplex PCR; TCRdb's copy has only in-frame clones and leaves some out. The table shows roughly 570,000 clones, with 98% occurring only once. The sample comprised naive CD8+ T cells sorted from blood. These receptors all come from a man under 40 in good health.

Worth noting for this clone: This specimen includes other DNA sequences encoding the same CDR3. J is TRBJ1-2 and V is TRBV27; 9 bases agree with TRBD1. The CDR3 spans 13 residues. The junction had 1 base not matched to a gene; V was cut back by 3 bases and J by 5 bases. From germline, CDR1 is MNHEY and CDR2 SMNVEV (reference sequence). CDR3 coding DNA: TGTGCCAGCAGTTTTGGGACAGGGTATGGCTACACCTTC. Protein: CASSFGTGYGYTF.

V gene TRBV7-8 combines with J gene TRBJ1-3, with a possible D match to TRBD1 (5 bases). Germline loops: CDR1 SGHVS, CDR2 FQNEAQ. This CDR3 comprises 15 residues. V was cut by 5 bases and J by 4 bases, with 15 bases left in between. The CDR3 sequence: CASSPHRFAGNTIYF. Here the CDR3 DNA reads TGTGCCAGCAGCCCCCACAGGTTCGCAGGAAACACCATATATTTT. The whole variable domain, remainder taken from reference TRBV7-8 and TRBJ1-3, is GAGVSQSPRYKVAKRGQDVALRCDPISGHVSLFWYQQALGQGPEFLTYFQNEAQLDKSGLPSDRFFAERPEGSVSTLKIQRTQQEDSAVYLCASSPHRFAGNTIYFGEGSWLTVV.

The CDR3 loop reads CASSPLSGRALDEQYF. CDR3 in DNA: TGTGCCAGCAGCCCGCTAAGCGGGAGGGCCTTGGACGAGCAGTACTTC. The chain carries TRBV9 and TRBJ2-7; TRBD2 agrees at 10 bases. Unmatched junction bases numbered 12, after V lost 4 bases and J lost 5 bases. Germline V gene lookup returns CDR1 SGDLS and CDR2 YYNGEE. There are 16 residues in the CDR3.

V usage is TRBV27 and J usage is TRBJ2-7; the D is unclear. With 8 bases removed from V and 4 bases from J, the gap between germline ends came to 21 bases. The germline gives CDR1 MNHEY, CDR2 SMNVEV (reference sequence). The CDR3 runs 15 residues. The CDR3 region has the DNA TGTGCCAGCGGAATCCTCTACGGTTCGGGTTACGAGCAGTACTTC. Its translation is CASGILYGSGYEQYF.

The chain joins TRBV11-2 to TRBJ2-7, with 9 bases matching TRBD1. V lost 6 bases to trimming and J lost 3 bases; unmatched junction nucleotides: 6. CDR3 size: 14 residues. Per germline, CDR1 SGHAT and CDR2 FQNNGV. CDR3 in DNA: TGTGCCAGCAGGAAACCGGGACAGGGCTACGAGCAGTACTTC. Translating gives CASRKPGQGYEQYF.

This chain joins TRBV27 and TRBJ2-7, with no clear D. Trimming took 2 bases from V and 0 from J, leaving 8 bases between them. The germline gives CDR1 MNHEY, CDR2 SMNVEV (reference sequence). The CDR3 is 14 residues long. For the CDR3, the DNA is TGTGCCAGCAGTTTAGTCCGGCACTCCTACGAGCAGTACTTC. It yields the protein CASSLVRHSYEQYF.

The chain recombines TRBV7-8 with TRBJ1-4, with TRBD1 matching 9 bases. The germline gives CDR1 SGHVS, CDR2 FQNEAQ. This CDR3 is 16 amino acids long. The ends lost 5 bases at V and 5 bases at J; junction bases unmatched: 9. Here the CDR3 DNA reads TGTGCCAGCAGCCCCCACTCGGGGACAGGGAATGAAAAACTGTTTTTT. Translating gives CASSPHSGTGNEKLFF.

As for this clone: At one of its ends the junction is not consistent with the germline gene, which may arise from a read error. V gene TRBV19 combines with J gene TRBJ2-7, with D perhaps TRBD1 (6 bases). CDR3 length: 11 residues. Germline V lookup: CDR1 LNHDA, CDR2 SQIVND (reference sequence). The CDR3 bases are TGTGCCAGTAGCGCGACAGGAGCCACCTCCTTC. It encodes CASSATGATSF.

This clone was detected only once. The chain couples TRBV10-2 to TRBJ2-3; 11 bases agree with TRBD2. CDR3 length equals 15 residues. Looked up from germline, CDR1 is WSHSY and CDR2 is SAAADI. Germline trimming cut 3 bases from V and 4 bases from J; bases unmatched to any gene: 3. DNA of the CDR3: TGCGCCAGCAGTGAATTACTAGCGGGAGCAGATACGCAGTATTTT. This gives the protein CASSELLAGADTQYF.

The V and J genes are TRBV4-3 and TRBJ2-1; 10 bases fit TRBD1. The CDR3 extends over 15 amino acids. V was pared by 1 base and J by 6 bases, with 3 bases of the junction left unmatched. Germline V gene lookup returns CDR1 LGHNA and CDR2 YSLEER. In DNA, the CDR3 is TGCGCCAGCAGCCAAGGACAGGGGGCCTCCAATGAGCAGTTCTTC. Protein: CASSQGQGASNEQFF.

This CDR3 reads CASSSHGQGGPSEQYF. CDR3 sequence (DNA): TGCGCCAGCAGCTCCCACGGACAGGGGGGCCCCTCGGAGCAGTACTTC. The chain couples TRBV5-1 to TRBJ2-7; 10 bases are shared with TRBD1. This CDR3 has 16 residues. Trimming removed 3 bases from V and 7 bases from J; junction bases left unmatched: 13. Germline CDR1 and CDR2: SGHRS and YFSETQ.

The V call is TRBV5-1, the J call TRBJ2-1, with 8 bases fitting TRBD1. Germline assignment: CDR1 SGHRS and CDR2 YFSETQ. The CDR3 extends over 12 amino acids. V lost 2 bases to trimming and J lost 9 bases; unmatched junction nucleotides: 1. CDR3: CASSLQGVEQFF. The CDR3 DNA is TGCGCCAGCAGCTTACAGGGGGTTGAGCAGTTCTTC.

This rearrangement joins TRBV27 to TRBJ2-5, with 7 bases lining up with TRBD2. This CDR3 comprises 14 residues. V was pared by 2 bases and J by 5 bases, with 5 bases of the junction left unmatched. Germline lookup yields CDR1 MNHEY and CDR2 SMNVEV (reference sequence). Here the CDR3 reads CASSLGAGAETQYF. CDR3 nucleotides: TGTGCCAGCAGTTTAGGTGCGGGAGCTGAGACCCAGTACTTC.

J is TRBJ1-1 and V is TRBV6-5, with unresolved D. CDR1 is MNHEY, CDR2 SVGAGI, per germline. This CDR3 region has 8 residues. CDR3 DNA: TGTGCTGCCACTGAAGCTTTCTTT. As protein: CAATEAFF.

The chain combines TRBV4-1 with TRBJ2-7, with a weak D call TRBD2 (5 bases). This CDR3 spans 15 amino acids. Germline CDR1 MGHRA, CDR2 YSYEKL. V was shortened by 0 bases and J by 5 bases, with 14 bases between the two germline ends. The CDR3 DNA follows: TGCGCCAGCAGCCAAGACTGGCTGAGGGAGAACGAGCAGTACTTC. Translating gives CASSQDWLRENEQYF.

The chain couples TRBV6-5 to TRBJ2-3; no definite D call. Germline-derived CDR1 and CDR2 are MNHEY and SVGAGI. The V gene lost 10 bases and the J gene lost 6 bases, with 14 bases spanning the gap. This CDR3 contains 12 residues. The CDR3: CATASPGDTQYF. CDR3 in DNA: TGTGCCACGGCGTCCCCCGGGGATACGCAGTATTTT.

The chain uses TRBV6-1 and TRBJ2-3; D possibly uses TRBD1 or TRBD2 (6 bases each). The germline V gene encodes CDR1 MNHNS and CDR2 SASEGT. The V end was cut by 2 bases, the J end by 6 bases, with 12 bases between. The CDR3 runs to 14 residues. The CDR3 loop reads CASSEHRGRDTQYF. The CDR3 DNA reads TGTGCCAGCAGTGAACATCGGGGGCGGGATACGCAGTATTTT.

This chain links TRBV6-6 with TRBJ1-3, with D tentatively TRBD1 (5 bases). CDR1 and CDR2 (germline): MNHNY, SVGAGI (reference sequence). V was pared by 2 bases and J by 4 bases, with 12 bases between. CDR3 size: 15 residues. CDR3 nucleotide sequence: TGTGCCAGCAGTTACGGGACGGGCACGGGAAACACCATATATTTT. Translation: CASSYGTGTGNTIYF.

This clone was recorded once. The chain joins TRBV27 to TRBJ2-7; D might be TRBD2 (6 bases). Per the germline V gene, CDR1 is MNHEY and CDR2 is SMNVEV (reference sequence). Between the trimmed V and J ends, which lost 2 bases and 3 bases, there was a span of 8 bases. This CDR3 has 13 residues. Here the CDR3 reads CASSLLANYEQYF. The DNA of the CDR3 is TGTGCCAGCAGTTTACTAGCGAACTACGAGCAGTACTTC.

This chain uses TRBV9 with TRBJ1-4, with D unresolved. The germline CDR1 and CDR2 sequences are SGDLS and YYNGEE. The V gene lost 2 bases and the J gene lost 5 bases, with 13 bases spanning the gap. The CDR3 has 15 amino acids. CDR3 residues: CASSVSRGLNEKLFF. CDR3 in DNA: TGTGCCAGCAGCGTTTCTCGGGGATTGAATGAAAAACTGTTTTTT.

The V call is TRBV28, the J call TRBJ2-7, with 9 bases fitting TRBD1. Trimming at V came to 6 bases and at J to 6 bases, leaving 9 bases not matched to a gene. Per the germline V gene, CDR1 is MDHEN and CDR2 is SYDVKM. CDR3 length: 14 amino acids. CDR3 DNA sequence: TGTGCCAGCAGACTACAGGGGGCGGTTTTCGAGCAGTACTTC. This encodes CASRLQGAVFEQYF.

The chain recombines TRBV28 with TRBJ2-1; D not certain. There are 16 residues in the CDR3. Trimming left V 3 bases short and J 2 bases short, with 14 bases between. CDR1 MDHEN and CDR2 SYDVKM come from the germline V gene. CDR3 DNA sequence: TGTGCCAGCAGTTTTGAACCTCCGGAACCCTACAATGAGCAGTTCTTC. The encoded protein is CASSFEPPEPYNEQFF.

About this clone: This CDR3 is also generated by other DNA sequences in the sample. The chain is built from TRBV4-1 and TRBJ2-7; no firm D call. Trimming removed 1 base at V and 0 bases at J, with 10 bases between. Germline V lookup: CDR1 MGHRA, CDR2 YSYEKL. The CDR3 has 15 residues. The CDR3 DNA reads TGCGCCAGCAGCCAAGGAACCGATAGCTCCTACGAGCAGTACTTC. It translates to CASSQGTDSSYEQYF.

CDR3 DNA: TGTGCCAGCAGTGCCTCCTACAATGAGCAGTTCTTC. It specifies CASSASYNEQFF. This chain links TRBV6-1 with TRBJ2-1; D not resolved. Germline V gene sequence: CDR1 MNHNS, CDR2 SASEGT. CDR3 length equals 12 residues. V was pared by 4 bases and J by 0 bases, with 1 base between.

This chain uses TRBV7-6 with TRBJ2-5; 10 bases map to TRBD2. After removal of 1 base from V and 4 bases from J, the junction contained 9 bases not matched to a gene. Per germline, CDR1 SGHVS and CDR2 FNYEAQ. This CDR3 has 17 residues. The CDR3 region is CASSLDQGLAGVETQYF. DNA of the CDR3: TGTGCCAGCAGCTTAGATCAGGGGCTAGCGGGAGTAGAGACCCAGTACTTC.

The V call is TRBV29-1, the J call TRBJ2-5; 7 bases align to TRBD2. Trimming cost V 0 bases and J 4 bases; bases outside gene matches: 8. This CDR3 comprises 15 residues. In germline, CDR1 is SQVTM, CDR2 ANQGSEA. The CDR3 reads CSVEDYAGVGETQYF. The DNA of the CDR3 is TGCAGCGTTGAAGATTATGCGGGAGTGGGAGAGACCCAGTACTTC.

The J gene is TRBJ2-1, the V gene TRBV7-2, with 12 bases matching TRBD2. V dropped 5 bases and J dropped 4; count of bases not matched to a gene: 6. Germline V gene data show CDR1 as SGHTA and CDR2 as FQGNSA. CDR3 length: 16 residues. CDR3 sequence: CASSPEGLAGYNEQFF. The CDR3 DNA is TGTGCCAGCAGCCCCGAGGGACTAGCGGGTTACAATGAGCAGTTCTTC.